The T cell receptor (beta chain) under discussion was sequenced for a study of cytomegalovirus exposure and HLA in healthy donors. Study background: Sequencing of some 200 million T cells in an earlier analysis found 90 million to 120 million unique TCR beta sequences.

Between the trimmed V and J ends, which lost 4 bases and 2 bases, there was a span of 16 bases. CDR3 length equals 16 residues. Germline V CDR1 and CDR2: SGDLS, YYNGEE. Broader study findings: Follow-up analysis found HLA locus-dependent TCR association rates, highest for DRB1 and lowest for HLA-C. Excluded: some indistinguishable V segments such as TRBV6-2 and TRBV6-3.

In nominal health when sampled, donors likely had unrecorded immune exposures nonetheless. A note on this clone: As yet, its antigen is unknown.

PCR used 60 Vbeta primers and 13 Jbeta primers. Profiling relied on immunoSEQ multiplex PCR, and the TCRdb table lists in-frame clones only, not all of them. Of about 140,000 clones detected, about four fifths appear once; the ten largest clones hold under 4.5%. This chain links TRBV9 with TRBJ2-1, with D tentatively TRBD1 (6 bases). This TCR was sampled from a man aged 35 to 55 in good health and CMV-seropositive. The specimen sequenced was PBMCs. CDR3 protein: CASSQRQVTTYNEQFF. The CDR3, as DNA: TGTGCCAGCAGCCAAAGACAGGTAACTACCTACAATGAGCAGTTCTTC.